The 4 T cell receptor beta chains listed next were all sequenced from one sample in a study of blood T cell repertoires in COVID-19. Method: immunoSEQ multiplex PCR; TCRdb's copy keeps in-frame clones and lacks some. The data contain over 100,000 clones, less than 85% of them singletons. The sequenced sample consisted of peripheral blood. The receptors were gathered from a woman aged 60-75 years with acute or convalescent COVID-19.

This chain joins TRBV15 and TRBJ1-3, with D unclear. V lost 4 bases to trimming and J lost 1 base, with 14 bases between them. CDR1 is LNHNV and CDR2 is YYDKDF in the germline V gene (reference sequence). CDR3 length: 16 residues. CDR3 amino acids: CATSTEPGVSGNTIYF. The CDR3 region has the DNA TGTGCCACCAGCACCGAACCGGGAGTTTCTGGAAACACCATATATTTT.

J is TRBJ1-4 and V is TRBV5-1, with TRBD1 matching 9 bases. The CDR3 runs 14 residues. CDR1 and CDR2 (germline): SGHRS, YFSETQ. V shed 6 bases and J 5 bases; nucleotides not matched to a gene: 5. The CDR3 is CASTSGTGNEKLFF. The CDR3 nucleotides are TGCGCCAGCACTTCCGGGACAGGGAATGAAAAACTGTTTTTT.

This clone appeared a few times. Other DNA sequences in the same sample also yield this CDR3. The rearrangement joins TRBV18 to TRBJ2-7; 8 positions match TRBD2. Trimming took 3 bases from V and 3 from J; bases not matched to a gene: 10. The CDR3 runs to 16 residues. Per germline, CDR1 KGHSH and CDR2 LQKENI. CDR3: CASSPYGGGTSYEQYF. The CDR3 coding sequence is TGTGCCAGCTCACCCTACGGGGGGGGCACCAGCTACGAGCAGTACTTC.

This sequence joins TRBV5-6 and TRBJ2-1; TRBD2 agrees at 9 bases. Germline lookup yields CDR1 SGHDT and CDR2 YYEEEE. The J segment lost 3 bases and the V segment lost 4 bases, leaving 2 bases of the junction unmatched. The CDR3 sequence is 14 residues long. The CDR3: CASSPSGVYNEQFF. CDR3 DNA sequence: TGTGCCAGCAGCCCTAGCGGGGTCTACAATGAGCAGTTCTTC. Complete variable domain (other parts from reference TRBV5-6 and TRBJ2-1): DAGVTQSPTHLIKTRGQQVTLRCSPKSGHDTVSWYQQALGQGPQFIFQYYEEEERQRGNFPDRFSGHQFPNYSSELNVNALLLGDSALYLCASSPSGVYNEQFFGPGTRLTVL.